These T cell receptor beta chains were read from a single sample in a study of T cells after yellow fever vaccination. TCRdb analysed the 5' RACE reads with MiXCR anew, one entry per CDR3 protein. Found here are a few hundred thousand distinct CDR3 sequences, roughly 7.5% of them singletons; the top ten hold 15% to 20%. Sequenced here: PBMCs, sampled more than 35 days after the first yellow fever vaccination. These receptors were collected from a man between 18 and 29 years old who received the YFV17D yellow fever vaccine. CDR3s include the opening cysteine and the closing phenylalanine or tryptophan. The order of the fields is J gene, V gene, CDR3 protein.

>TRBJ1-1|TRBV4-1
CASSQDDRAGAFF
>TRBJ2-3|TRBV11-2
CASSPGDTQYF
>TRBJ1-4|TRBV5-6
CASSLAGGSEKLFF
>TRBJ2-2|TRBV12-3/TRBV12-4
CASKAGELFF
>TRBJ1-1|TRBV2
CASSEFGGTEAFF
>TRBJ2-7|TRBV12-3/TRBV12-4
CASSLWGRVTEQYF
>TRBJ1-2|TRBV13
CASSFVGGGGFGYTF
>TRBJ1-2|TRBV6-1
CASKEGPGSIYGYTF
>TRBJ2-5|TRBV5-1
CASSFGTSGGIETQYF
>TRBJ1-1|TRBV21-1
CASSNQRADRVGGTEAFF
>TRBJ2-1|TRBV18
CASSPIYNEQFF
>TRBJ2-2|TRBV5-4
CASSFGTSGGATGELFF
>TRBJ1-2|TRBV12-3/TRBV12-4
CASSRGAYGFYGYTF
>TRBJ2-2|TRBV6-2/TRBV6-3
CASSWTVNTGELFF
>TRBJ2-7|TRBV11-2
CASSLGPGPSYEQYF
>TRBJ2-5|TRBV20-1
CSARQPQNNQETQYF
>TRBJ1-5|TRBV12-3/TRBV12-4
CASSLDGGQPQHF
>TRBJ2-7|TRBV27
CASSLSRTVFSYEQYF
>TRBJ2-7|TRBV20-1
CSASRGQGLHEQYF
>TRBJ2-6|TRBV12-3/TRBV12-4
CASNNYSGANVLTF
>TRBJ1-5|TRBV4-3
CASSQSPWTGGGGPQHF
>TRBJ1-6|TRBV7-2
CASSGGYVNSPLHF
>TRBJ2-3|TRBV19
CASSIGWGTDTQYF
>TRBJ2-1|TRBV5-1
CASSSGLEVEQFF
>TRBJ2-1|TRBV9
CASGPRSSGRNEQFF
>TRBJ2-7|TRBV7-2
CASSGRVSPSYEQYF
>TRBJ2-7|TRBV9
CASSVAQGHEQYF
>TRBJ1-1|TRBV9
CASSRGIGPEAFF
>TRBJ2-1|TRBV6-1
CASKGETSYNEQFF
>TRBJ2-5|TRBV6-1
CASSRTSGGGTQYF
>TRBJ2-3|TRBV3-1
CASSQTRNTDTQYF
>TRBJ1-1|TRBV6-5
CASSYSQGGTEAFF
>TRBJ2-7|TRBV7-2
CASSLYPGSYEQYF
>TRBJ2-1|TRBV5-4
CASRIDPVNNEQFF
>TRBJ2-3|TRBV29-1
CSVVRGVLGTDTQYF
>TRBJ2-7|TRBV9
CASSASGVDYEQYF
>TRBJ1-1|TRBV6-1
CASSEYDTEAFF
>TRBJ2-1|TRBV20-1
CSAAWLLNNEQFF
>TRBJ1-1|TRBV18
CASSSQVNTEAFF
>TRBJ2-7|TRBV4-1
CASSQGLTDRGRYEQYF